Here is one T cell receptor beta chain with its context. Its antigen is not known. J gave up 7 bases and V 9 bases, and 8 bases lay outside the gene matches. The CDR3 extends over 12 amino acids. Germline V gives CDR1 SGHVS, CDR2 FQNEAQ. This sample was included in a study of cytomegalovirus exposure and HLA in healthy donors. Findings and limits, study-wide: Investigators reported more than 150 TCR beta chains as tied to cytomegalovirus.

Primers included in the PCR were 60 Vbeta and 13 Jbeta primers. Data came from immunoSEQ multiplex PCR; TCRdb stores just in-frame clones and leaves some out. The sample holds fewer than 100,000 clones; around 80% are singletons and the top ten take about 4.5%. The sample taken for sequencing was PBMCs. The source of this sequence is a male donor in good health and CMV-seropositive. This chain connects TRBV7-8 to TRBJ2-7, with 8 bases identical to TRBD1. CDR3 DNA: TGTGCCAGTATGGACAGGGCGGGTGAGCAGTACTTC. Its protein product is CASMDRAGEQYF.